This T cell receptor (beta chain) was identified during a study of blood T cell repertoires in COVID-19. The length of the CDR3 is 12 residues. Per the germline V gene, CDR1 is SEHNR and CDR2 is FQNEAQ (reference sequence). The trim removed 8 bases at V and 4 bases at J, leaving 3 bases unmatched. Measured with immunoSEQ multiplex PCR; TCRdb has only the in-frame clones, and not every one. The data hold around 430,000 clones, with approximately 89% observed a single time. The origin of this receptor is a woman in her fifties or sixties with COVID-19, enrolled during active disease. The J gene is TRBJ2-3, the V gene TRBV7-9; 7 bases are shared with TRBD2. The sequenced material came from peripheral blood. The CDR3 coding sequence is TGTGCCAGCGGGGCGGGGGCAGATACGCAGTATTTT. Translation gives CASGAGADTQYF.